The 32 T cell receptor beta chains reported below all come from one sample, sequenced in a study of beta chain features in type 1 diabetes. The entirety of the isolated RNA underwent reverse transcription, so expressed TCRB transcripts were sequenced. Sequenced by immunoSEQ multiplex PCR; TCRdb stores in-frame clones only, minus some. The repertoire holds nearly 350,000 clones, with approximately 8.2% as singletons. Sequencing used central memory CD4+ T cells from blood. These receptors originate from a young woman in good health.

The chain couples TRBV2 to TRBJ2-6, with D tentatively TRBD1 or TRBD2 (5 bases each). Trimming took 0 bases from V and 0 from J, leaving 6 bases between them. From germline, CDR1 is SNHLY and CDR2 FYNNEI. This CDR3 has 16 amino acids. CDR3 DNA: TGTGCCAGCAGTGAAGCGGGGGTCTCTGGGGCCAACGTCCTGACTTTC. Translation: CASSEAGVSGANVLTF.

V gene TRBV7-2 combines with J gene TRBJ2-3; perhaps TRBD1 as D (6 bases). The germline V and J ends were trimmed by 8 bases and 3 bases, with 12 bases remaining between them. From germline, CDR1 is SGHTA and CDR2 FQGNSA. There are 13 residues in the CDR3. The CDR3 sequence is CASGRDTTDTQYF. CDR3 nucleotide sequence: TGTGCCAGCGGACGGGACACTACAGATACGCAGTATTTT.

V gene TRBV2 combines with J gene TRBJ2-3; TRBD1 agrees at 10 bases. The CDR3 has 14 amino acids. Germline V gene lookup returns CDR1 SNHLY and CDR2 FYNNEI. V gave up 6 bases and J gave up 6 bases; unmatched junction bases: 6. CDR3 sequence: CASRPGTGADTQYF. In DNA, the CDR3 is TGTGCCAGCAGGCCCGGGACAGGGGCCGATACGCAGTATTTT.

This clone has ten or more counts. The rearrangement links TRBV10-3 to TRBJ2-7; 7 positions agree with TRBD1. V gave up 6 bases and J gave up 7 bases; unmatched junction bases: 12. Per germline, CDR1 ENHRY and CDR2 SYGVKD. The length of the CDR3 is 14 residues. For the CDR3, the DNA is TGTGCCATCAGAGCTGATAAGGGGGCGCGAGAGCAGTACTTC. Protein sequence: CAIRADKGAREQYF.

This clone has only a few counts. The V and J genes are TRBV28 and TRBJ1-5; 7 nucleotides line up with TRBD1. The germline CDR1 and CDR2 sequences are MDHEN and SYDVKM. The CDR3 runs to 16 residues. The V and J ends lost 6 bases and 3 bases, in that order; junction bases with no gene match: 11. For the CDR3, the DNA is TGTGCCAGCAGATCGACACTGACAGGGTTCAATCAGCCCCAGCATTTT. Translated: CASRSTLTGFNQPQHF.

This clone was found a few times. The V gene is TRBV18, the J gene TRBJ2-7; a weak D match, TRBD2 (6 bases). Per the germline V gene, CDR1 is KGHSH and CDR2 is LQKENI. Trimming removed 3 bases from V and 4 bases from J, with 10 bases in between. The CDR3 is made up of 13 amino acids. The CDR3 DNA is TGTGCCAGCTCACCCAATGGGGGGTACGAGCAGTACTTC. It is translated as CASSPNGGYEQYF.

The sample holds a few counts of this clone. The chain has TRBV5-4 and TRBJ1-2; TRBD1 matches 9 bases. The CDR3 has 14 residues. The germline V gene has CDR1 SGHNT and CDR2 YYREEE (reference sequence). Germline trimming cut 6 bases from V and 5 bases from J; bases unmatched to any gene: 8. This CDR3 is CASNDGQGRYGYTF. The CDR3 nucleotides read TGTGCCAGCAACGACGGACAGGGGAGGTATGGCTACACCTTC.

The J gene is TRBJ2-6, the V gene TRBV19, with D maybe TRBD1 (5 bases). V lost 5 bases and J lost 2, with 16 bases in between. Germline CDR1 and CDR2: LNHDA and SQIVND (reference sequence). This CDR3 region has 17 residues. CDR3 amino acids: CASSSRASKAGANVLTF. CDR3 nucleotides: TGTGCCAGTAGTTCCAGGGCGTCTAAGGCTGGGGCCAACGTCCTGACTTTC.

This sequence joins TRBV29-1 and TRBJ2-3; 7 bases align to TRBD2. The CDR3 totals 17 residues. Germline CDR1 SQVTM, CDR2 ANQGSEA. V lost 2 bases and J lost 3; bases outside the gene matches: 14. CDR3 region: CSVEWLGREWGTDTQYF. The CDR3 DNA follows: TGCAGCGTTGAATGGCTTGGGCGGGAGTGGGGGACAGATACGCAGTATTTT.

This clone was seen at least ten times. This sequence joins TRBV25-1 and TRBJ2-3; D is undetermined. Germline V gene lookup returns CDR1 MGHDK and CDR2 SYGVNS. V was cut by 4 bases and J by 14 bases, with 19 bases left in between. The CDR3 covers 13 residues. This chain's CDR3 is CASSGFARQVRYF. Here the CDR3 DNA reads TGTGCCAGCAGTGGGTTTGCCCGCCAGGTGCGGTATTTT.

This clone was observed a few times. The gene calls are TRBV5-4 and TRBJ2-1, with unresolved D. Germline CDR1 SGHNT, CDR2 YYREEE (reference sequence). This CDR3 is built from 16 residues. V was shortened by 4 bases and J by 0 bases, with 14 bases between the two germline ends. CDR3 DNA: TGTGCCAGCAGCCAGAAAGCCCCGAGCTCCTACAATGAGCAGTTCTTC. This sequence encodes CASSQKAPSSYNEQFF. The full variable domain, its missing parts supplied by reference TRBV5-4 and TRBJ2-1, is ETGVTQSPTHLIKTRGQQVTLRCSSQSGHNTVSWYQQALGQGPQFIFQYYREEENGRGNFPPRFSGLQFPNYSSELNVNALELDDSALYLCASSQKAPSSYNEQFFGPGTRLTVL.

This clone appeared a few times. J is TRBJ1-2 and V is TRBV28; D may be TRBD1 (5 bases). CDR1 is MDHEN and CDR2 is SYDVKM in the germline V gene. This CDR3 is built from 10 residues. Trimming shortened V by 9 bases and J by 8 bases, and 10 bases separated the two germline ends. CDR3 DNA: TGTGCCAGTCACCGGGGGGGCTACACCTTC. Encoded protein: CASHRGGYTF.

The chain is built from TRBV10-1 and TRBJ2-1; a possible D gene is TRBD2 (7 bases). From germline, CDR1 is WNHNN and CDR2 SYGVQD (reference sequence). Trimming removed 4 bases from V and 8 bases from J, with 15 bases in between. The CDR3 contains 14 residues. The CDR3 nucleotides read TGCGCCAGCAGTGGTGGGACGGGGGGCGATGAGCAGTTCTTC. Residues: CASSGGTGGDEQFF.

This clone was found a few times. The chain recombines TRBV15 with TRBJ1-5; D is possibly TRBD1 (6 bases). Trimming left V 6 bases short and J 1 base short, with 16 bases between. Germline CDR1 LNHNV, CDR2 YYDKDF (reference sequence). The CDR3 extends over 16 amino acids. For the CDR3, the DNA is TGTGCCACCAGACCCTCGGGGGGGCAGAGCAATCAGCCCCAGCATTTT. Amino acid sequence: CATRPSGGQSNQPQHF.

This sequence joins TRBV27 and TRBJ2-7; D not certain. The CDR3 has 14 amino acids. V was shortened by 6 bases and J by 0 bases, with 12 bases between the two germline ends. The V gene's germline CDR1 is MNHEY and CDR2 SMNVEV (reference sequence). CDR3 nucleotides: TGTGCCAGCAGCCATGGCCCGGGCTCCTACGAGCAGTACTTC. This encodes CASSHGPGSYEQYF.

CDR3 loop: CATWDTANIQYF. CDR3 nucleotides: TGTGCCACCTGGGACACCGCAAACATTCAGTACTTC. The J gene is TRBJ2-4, the V gene TRBV6-1; D possibly corresponds to TRBD1 (6 bases). This CDR3 spans 12 amino acids. The V and J ends lost 10 bases and 6 bases respectively, with 13 bases between them. The V gene's germline CDR1 is MNHNS and CDR2 SASEGT.

The table lists this clone with many counts. The rearrangement links TRBV15 to TRBJ2-1; 10 positions match TRBD2. The length of the CDR3 is 19 residues. With 0 bases clipped from V and 7 bases from J, the junction kept 15 bases outside the gene matches. Germline lookup yields CDR1 LNHNV and CDR2 YYDKDF (reference sequence). This chain's CDR3 is CATSREGISAGGRRNEQFF. The CDR3 DNA reads as TGTGCCACCAGCAGAGAAGGAATCTCAGCGGGAGGGAGGAGGAATGAGCAGTTCTTC.

This clone was observed a few times. The chain joins TRBV7-2 to TRBJ2-1; D might be TRBD1 or TRBD2, each matching 5 bases. The CDR3 runs 15 residues. From germline, CDR1 is SGHTA and CDR2 FQGNSA. With 1 base removed from V and 7 bases from J, the gap between germline ends came to 14 bases. The CDR3 spells CASSLGGLAGNEQFF. The CDR3 nucleotides read TGTGCCAGCAGCTTAGGAGGGCTAGCAGGGAATGAGCAGTTCTTC.

This clone has just a few counts. The chain employs TRBV4-3 and TRBJ2-7; D is possibly TRBD1 (6 bases). This CDR3 has 15 residues. Trimming pared 3 bases from V and 2 bases from J, leaving 14 bases between. Germline lookup yields CDR1 LGHNA and CDR2 YSLEER. CDR3 in DNA: TGCGCCAGCAGCCACAGCCGGGACACCGCCTACGAGCAGTACTTC. Translating gives CASSHSRDTAYEQYF.

The CDR3 DNA sequence: TGTGCCAGCAGTGGTCCCGGACAGCGAGTTGTCAATGTTGGCTACACCTTC. Its protein product is CASSGPGQRVVNVGYTF. The rearrangement uses TRBV28 and TRBJ1-2; possibly TRBD1 for D (6 bases). Deletions cut 5 bases from V and 7 bases from J, with 26 bases between. Germline V CDR1 and CDR2: MDHEN, SYDVKM. This CDR3 is built from 17 residues.

The chain uses TRBV6-6 and TRBJ2-1, with a possible D match to TRBD2 (5 bases). From germline, CDR1 is MNHNY and CDR2 SVGAGI (reference sequence). The V and J ends lost 10 bases and 0 bases respectively, with 10 bases between them. The CDR3 is made up of 13 amino acids. The CDR3 sequence: CATTADSYNEQFF. DNA for the CDR3: TGTGCCACTACAGCGGACTCCTACAATGAGCAGTTCTTC.

As to this clone: The sample has other DNA sequences that encode this CDR3 too. The V and J genes are TRBV27 and TRBJ2-5; maybe TRBD2 (5 bases). Germline-derived CDR1 and CDR2 are MNHEY and SMNVEV (reference sequence). The V end lost 8 bases, the J end lost 5 bases, and 9 bases lay between the germline ends. The CDR3 is 11 amino acids. The CDR3 here is CASGRRETQYF. The DNA of the CDR3 is TGTGCCAGCGGGAGAAGGGAGACCCAGTACTTC.

Points on this clone: Distinct nucleotide sequences in the sample also encode this CDR3. This sequence joins TRBV7-3 and TRBJ2-5, with D uncertain. CDR3 length: 13 amino acids. From germline, CDR1 is SGHTA and CDR2 FQGTGA. With 1 base removed from V and 4 bases from J, the gap between germline ends came to 7 bases. CDR3 region: CASSLSLGETQYF. Written as DNA, the CDR3 is TGTGCCAGCAGCTTAAGTTTAGGAGAGACCCAGTACTTC.

This clone was counted between two and nine times. The rearrangement uses TRBV7-6 and TRBJ2-5; D remains unclear. V shed 8 bases and J shed 6 bases, with 7 bases lying between them. The V gene's germline CDR1 is SGHVS and CDR2 FNYEAQ. The CDR3 is 10 residues long. The CDR3 reads CASSAKTQYF. Written as DNA, the CDR3 is TGTGCCAGCTCCGCGAAGACCCAGTACTTC.

The sample holds a few counts of this clone. The chain has TRBV7-2 and TRBJ2-3; D is possibly TRBD1 (6 bases). Trimming pared 3 bases from V and 3 bases from J, leaving 22 bases between. Germline V gene data show CDR1 as SGHTA and CDR2 as FQGNSA. The CDR3 extends over 18 amino acids. As DNA, the CDR3 is TGTGCCAGCAGCTTCACGGGAATTGGTGAGGGGGTAACAGATACGCAGTATTTT. As protein: CASSFTGIGEGVTDTQYF.

J is TRBJ2-7 and V is TRBV18, with TRBD1 matching over 8 bases. From germline, CDR1 is KGHSH and CDR2 LQKENI. Losses at the gene ends were 6 bases for V and 1 base for J; bases not matched to a gene: 8. The CDR3 covers 15 residues. This CDR3 reads CASSRERTGSYEQYF. The DNA for the CDR3 is TGTGCCAGCTCTCGCGAGCGGACAGGGTCCTACGAGCAGTACTTC.

The genes are TRBV15 and TRBJ2-7; 7 nucleotides match TRBD1. CDR3 length equals 16 residues. The trim removed 0 bases at V and 2 bases at J, leaving 7 bases unmatched. In germline, CDR1 is LNHNV, CDR2 YYDKDF (reference sequence). The CDR3 DNA sequence: TGTGCCACCAGCAGAGAAAGACAGGGATTGGCCTACGAGCAGTACTTC. Translated: CATSRERQGLAYEQYF. The full variable domain, its missing parts supplied by reference TRBV15 and TRBJ2-7, is DAMVIQNPRYQVTQFGKPVTLSCSQTLNHNVMYWYQQKSSQAPKLLFHYYDKDFNNEADTPDNFQSRRPNTSFCFLDIRSPGLGDTAMYLCATSRERQGLAYEQYFGPGTRLTVT.

This sequence joins TRBV25-1 and TRBJ2-3, with D unresolved. CDR3 size: 14 residues. Germline CDR1 reads MGHDK; CDR2 reads SYGVNS. V was pared by 4 bases and J by 3 bases, with 11 bases between. Written as DNA, the CDR3 is TGTGCCAGCAGTGTTAACCGAGTAACAGATACGCAGTATTTT. This sequence encodes CASSVNRVTDTQYF.

Only a few counts were recorded for this clone. The chain carries TRBV29-1 and TRBJ2-3; 10 bases match TRBD1. Germline CDR1 SQVTM, CDR2 ANQGSEA. This CDR3 comprises 16 residues. V lost 6 bases, J lost 1 base, and 10 bases stayed unmatched. The CDR3 is CSVGGDRGEGTDTQYF. In DNA, the CDR3 is TGCAGCGTAGGAGGGGACAGGGGCGAAGGCACAGATACGCAGTATTTT.

V is TRBV19 and J is TRBJ1-1; D call uncertain. Germline V gene data show CDR1 as LNHDA and CDR2 as SQIVND (reference sequence). V lost 5 bases, J lost 0 bases, and 10 bases lay in between. The CDR3 sequence is 14 residues long. CDR3 coding DNA: TGTGCCAGTAGTTGGGAGGGCCTGAACACTGAAGCTTTCTTT. The encoded protein is CASSWEGLNTEAFF.

A few counts support this clone. The J gene is TRBJ2-7, the V gene TRBV7-9, with 7 positions matching TRBD2. The trim removed 0 bases at V and 1 base at J, leaving 6 bases unmatched. Looked up from germline, CDR1 is SEHNR and CDR2 is FQNEAQ (reference sequence). The CDR3 totals 16 residues. This CDR3 is CASSLARGGRSYEQYF. The CDR3 nucleotides read TGTGCCAGCAGCTTAGCGCGCGGGGGACGTTCCTACGAGCAGTACTTC.

This clone was detected only a few times. The V and J genes are TRBV2 and TRBJ2-3, with D maybe TRBD1 (7 bases). Germline lookup yields CDR1 SNHLY and CDR2 FYNNEI. V gave up 2 bases and J gave up 6 bases, with 15 bases separating them. The CDR3 loop spans 15 amino acids. CDR3 sequence reads: CASSERGDRVDTQYF. DNA for the CDR3: TGTGCCAGCAGTGAAAGGGGGGACAGAGTGGATACGCAGTATTTT.